This TCR beta chain was identified in a study of blood T cells in healthy people across ages. A second PCR, run for about 6 to 11 cycles, used a sample-barcoded 5' primer plus a J-beta primer mix. Using its own MiXCR run on the 5' RACE reads, TCRdb lists one record per CDR3 protein. The table lists about 830,000 distinct CDR3 sequences, approximately 67% of them singletons, with 25% to 35% in the top ten. General observations from the study: Expanded clonotype shifts may have been confounded, as the donors had an unknown CMV status.

This clonotype was seen only a few times. Its target is unknown. The clonotype comes from a man aged 25 to 40 in good health. Sequencing was done on a sample of blood.

The CDR3 is CASSLAGGGAGELFF. CDR3 DNA: TGTGCCAGCAGCTTAGCGGGAGGCGGGGCCGGGGAGCTGTTTTTT. The V and J genes are TRBV7-2 and TRBJ2-2; D possibly corresponds to TRBD2 (6 bases). V lost 0 bases, J lost 6 bases, and 11 bases lay in between. Germline-derived CDR1 and CDR2 are SGHTA and FQGNSA. The CDR3 runs 15 residues.